Shown below are 27 T cell receptor beta chains from a single sample sequenced in a study of cytomegalovirus exposure and HLA in healthy donors. PCR amplification relied on 60 Vbeta primers (plus 13 Jbeta primers). The table came from immunoSEQ multiplex PCR; TCRdb's copy has only in-frame clones and leaves some out. The table includes roughly 100,000 clones, roughly 79% detected once. Specimen: PBMCs. Every receptor here comes from a woman in her forties in good health and CMV-seronegative.

V is TRBV6-5 and J is TRBJ2-7; 10 bases are a match to TRBD1. Looked up from germline, CDR1 is MNHEY and CDR2 is SVGAGI. The CDR3 has 15 residues. Germline trimming cut 3 bases from V and 5 bases from J; bases unmatched to any gene: 7. CDR3 region: CASSYSGTGEDEQYF. CDR3 DNA sequence: TGTGCCAGCAGTTATTCGGGGACAGGGGAGGACGAGCAGTACTTC.

The gene calls are TRBV2 and TRBJ1-2; D might be TRBD1 (6 bases). The CDR3 loop spans 13 amino acids. Trimming shortened V by 1 base and J by 6 bases, and 9 bases separated the two germline ends. Per the germline V gene, CDR1 is SNHLY and CDR2 is FYNNEI. The CDR3 nucleotides read TGTGCCAGCAGTGAAGGAGGGGGGGATGGCTACACCTTC. As protein: CASSEGGGDGYTF.

This clone was observed a handful of times. The chain couples TRBV10-3 to TRBJ2-5, with 8 bases that match TRBD1. The J segment lost 2 bases and the V segment lost 4 bases, leaving 0 bases of the junction unmatched. This CDR3 is built from 13 residues. CDR1 and CDR2 from the germline V gene are ENHRY and SYGVKD. DNA of the CDR3: TGTGCCATCAGTGGGACAGGGCAAGAGACCCAGTACTTC. Encoded protein: CAISGTGQETQYF.

V usage is TRBV19 and J usage is TRBJ2-1; 7 positions match TRBD2. Germline assignment: CDR1 LNHDA and CDR2 SQIVND (reference sequence). Trimming took 7 bases from V and 0 from J; bases not matched to a gene: 3. This CDR3 has 14 residues. CDR3 region: CASKVAGSYNEQFF. The CDR3, as DNA: TGTGCCAGTAAGGTAGCGGGCTCCTACAATGAGCAGTTCTTC.

This chain joins TRBV4-1 and TRBJ2-2; D is possibly TRBD1 (6 bases). Germline CDR1 reads MGHRA; CDR2 reads YSYEKL. The CDR3 spans 17 residues. V was clipped by 0 bases and J by 6 bases, with 17 bases between them. CDR3 in amino acids: CASSQDPPGVISGELFF. CDR3 sequence (DNA): TGCGCCAGCAGCCAAGATCCGCCAGGGGTGATATCCGGGGAGCTGTTTTTT.

There are a few counts of this clone. The rearrangement joins TRBV27 to TRBJ1-2; 8 bases match TRBD1. J gave up 4 bases and V 8 bases, and 12 bases lay outside the gene matches. This CDR3 has 15 residues. CDR1 is MNHEY, CDR2 SMNVEV, per germline (reference sequence). The CDR3 spells CASRSQTGDLYGYTF. The CDR3 DNA follows: TGTGCCAGCCGATCCCAGACAGGGGACCTCTATGGCTACACCTTC.

The chain links TRBV13 to TRBJ2-2, with D perhaps TRBD1 (6 bases). This CDR3 comprises 14 residues. Germline CDR1 reads PRHDT; CDR2 reads FYEKMQ (reference sequence). The V gene lost 5 bases and the J gene lost 4 bases, with 11 bases spanning the gap. The CDR3: CASSEGVGTGELFF. In DNA, the CDR3 is TGTGCCAGCAGCGAGGGGGTAGGCACCGGGGAGCTGTTTTTT.

The rearrangement joins TRBV29-1 to TRBJ1-2, with 8 bases fitting TRBD1. This CDR3 is built from 14 residues. The germline V gene has CDR1 SQVTM and CDR2 ANQGSEA. The ends lost 5 bases at V and 0 bases at J; junction bases unmatched: 5. The CDR3 here is CSVLWTGSNYGYTF. In DNA, the CDR3 is TGCAGCGTTCTCTGGACAGGGTCTAACTATGGCTACACCTTC.

This clone was counted once. The chain joins TRBV5-1 to TRBJ1-4; D is unresolved. CDR3 length equals 16 residues. Trimming pared 0 bases from V and 4 bases from J, leaving 13 bases between. Germline values: CDR1 SGHRS, CDR2 YFSETQ. CDR3 in DNA: TGCGCCAGCAGCTTGGGCCGCTCTGGGCTTAATGAAAAACTGTTTTTT. The encoded protein is CASSLGRSGLNEKLFF.

V is TRBV7-2 and J is TRBJ1-1, with TRBD1 identical over 9 bases. Germline V gene sequence: CDR1 SGHTA, CDR2 FQGNSA. Losses at the gene ends were 5 bases for V and 1 base for J; bases not matched to a gene: 2. The CDR3 extends over 14 amino acids. The CDR3 loop is CASSRGQGNTEAFF. CDR3 nucleotide sequence: TGTGCCAGCAGCAGGGGACAGGGGAACACTGAAGCTTTCTTT.

J is TRBJ1-5 and V is TRBV19; tentative D call: TRBD1 (6 bases). The CDR3 runs to 14 residues. CDR1 LNHDA and CDR2 SQIVND come from the germline V gene (reference sequence). The V gene lost 8 bases and the J gene lost 7 bases, with 18 bases spanning the gap. The CDR3 coding sequence is TGTGCCAGTGGGATCAGGGGTTCTGGGCAGCCCCAGCATTTT. Translating it yields CASGIRGSGQPQHF.

The chain has TRBV9 and TRBJ2-3, with 7 bases identical to TRBD2. The CDR3 has 20 amino acids. V dropped 2 bases and J dropped 2; count of bases not matched to a gene: 20. The germline gives CDR1 SGDLS, CDR2 YYNGEE. CDR3 sequence: CASSVFSSGFGGSDTDTQYF. In nucleotides, the CDR3 is TGTGCCAGCAGCGTCTTTAGTAGTGGGTTTGGCGGGAGCGACACAGATACGCAGTATTTT.

The chain uses TRBV4-3 and TRBJ2-5, with 7 positions matching TRBD2. Gene TRBJ2-7 matches the end of the DNA better, so the J call may be wrong. Per germline, CDR1 LGHNA and CDR2 YSLEER. The CDR3 loop spans 15 amino acids. The CDR3 DNA follows: TGCGCCAGCAGCCCCATGGGCGGGGGTCTGAACGAGCAGTACTTC. It translates to CASSPMGGGLNEQYF.

This chain uses TRBV6-6 with TRBJ2-1; 9 bases agree with TRBD2. The germline V gene has CDR1 MNHNY and CDR2 SVGAGI (reference sequence). CDR3 length equals 16 residues. V trimming: 3 bases; J trimming: 8 bases; junction bases outside the gene matches: 11. In DNA form, the CDR3 reads TGTGCCAGCAGTTATAGATCCCTAGCGGGAAACTATGAGCAGTTCTTC. Its translation is CASSYRSLAGNYEQFF.

Here the CDR3 DNA reads TGTGCCAGCAGTTTCTCTCTCGACAGGCTGAGGGACGAGCAGTACTTC. Translation gives CASSFSLDRLRDEQYF. This chain links TRBV27 with TRBJ2-7, with D possibly TRBD1 on 6 matching bases. Germline assignment: CDR1 MNHEY and CDR2 SMNVEV (reference sequence). This CDR3 is 16 amino acids long. The V end was cut by 3 bases, the J end by 5 bases, with 20 bases between.

The gene calls are TRBV27 and TRBJ1-1; 7 nucleotides align to TRBD1. In germline, CDR1 is MNHEY, CDR2 SMNVEV (reference sequence). The CDR3 length is 15 residues. V trimming: 2 bases; J trimming: 3 bases; junction bases outside the gene matches: 6. CDR3 nucleotide sequence: TGTGCCAGCAGTTTACCTACAGGGGAATACACTGAAGCTTTCTTT. This codes for CASSLPTGEYTEAFF.

The rearrangement uses TRBV7-8 and TRBJ1-4; D may be TRBD1 (5 bases). This CDR3 has 13 amino acids. The V gene lost 1 base and the J gene lost 5 bases, with 5 bases spanning the gap. The germline V gene encodes CDR1 SGHVS and CDR2 FQNEAQ. The CDR3 coding sequence is TGTGCCAGCAGCTTAGGGGGCAATGAAAAACTGTTTTTT. It is translated as CASSLGGNEKLFF.

The CDR3 sequence is CASSFQPLGSAGELFF. For the CDR3, the DNA is TGTGCCAGCAGCTTTCAACCCCTCGGTAGTGCTGGGGAGCTGTTTTTT. The chain links TRBV7-2 to TRBJ2-2; D is undetermined. V lost 3 bases and J 8 bases, leaving 19 bases between the germline ends. Germline CDR1 is SGHTA and CDR2 is FQGNSA. The CDR3 totals 16 residues.

The rearrangement links TRBV21-1 to TRBJ2-5; no check of the table's D call, TRBD1, against the DNA was made. The J call is doubtful: the DNA matches TRBJ2-7 better. TRBV21-1 is deemed a pseudogene. The CDR3 totals 17 residues. The CDR3 sequence: CASSSIDETAPTYEQYF. In DNA form, the CDR3 reads TGTGCCAGCAGCAGTATCGATGAGACAGCGCCTACCTACGAGCAGTACTTC.

In this sample, this clone turned up once. In nucleotides, the CDR3 is TGTGCCAGCAGCCCTGGGCGCGGGGGGGGCACAGATACGCAGTATTTT. Its translation: CASSPGRGGGTDTQYF. The rearrangement links TRBV7-8 to TRBJ2-3; 9 bases align to TRBD2. CDR3 size: 16 residues. V dropped 5 bases and J dropped 1; count of bases not matched to a gene: 7. CDR1 is SGHVS and CDR2 is FQNEAQ in the germline V gene. Filled out from reference TRBV7-8 and TRBJ2-3, the complete variable domain reads GAGVSQSPRYKVAKRGQDVALRCDPISGHVSLFWYQQALGQGPEFLTYFQNEAQLDKSGLPSDRFFAERPEGSVSTLKIQRTQQEDSAVYLCASSPGRGGGTDTQYFGPGTRLTVL.

The rearrangement joins TRBV10-1 to TRBJ2-2, with D possibly being TRBD2 (6 bases). Germline lookup yields CDR1 WNHNN and CDR2 SYGVQD (reference sequence). With 0 bases removed from V and 5 bases from J, the gap between germline ends came to 19 bases. CDR3 length: 18 residues. The CDR3 loop reads CASSESMAANGRTGELFF. In nucleotides, the CDR3 is TGCGCCAGCAGTGAGTCGATGGCCGCTAACGGGAGAACCGGGGAGCTGTTTTTT.

V and J are TRBV9 and TRBJ2-7; 7 bases align to TRBD1. V dropped 3 bases and J dropped 3; count of bases not matched to a gene: 12. CDR3 size: 16 residues. The germline V gene has CDR1 SGDLS and CDR2 YYNGEE. For the CDR3, the DNA is TGTGCCAGCAGCGCTAAAACCGGGACAGCAGTCTACGAGCAGTACTTC. It is translated as CASSAKTGTAVYEQYF.

The chain is built from TRBV6-6 and TRBJ1-1, with 7 bases aligning to TRBD1. V lost 5 bases, J lost 7 bases, and 10 bases stayed unmatched. CDR1 is MNHNY and CDR2 is SVGAGI in the germline V gene (reference sequence). This CDR3 has 14 amino acids. CDR3 residues: CASSPPGDRIEAFF. The CDR3 DNA sequence: TGTGCCAGCAGTCCGCCGGGGGACAGAATTGAAGCTTTCTTT.

This clone has more than one count but fewer than ten. J is TRBJ1-6 and V is TRBV4-3; D ambiguous. Trimming took 3 bases from V and 6 from J, leaving 21 bases between them. Germline lookup yields CDR1 LGHNA and CDR2 YSLEER. This CDR3 has 18 amino acids. The CDR3 DNA reads TGCGCCAGCAGCCATGATTCCCCGGGCCCGGCGGGTAATTCACCCCTCCACTTT. Translation gives CASSHDSPGPAGNSPLHF.

The chain uses TRBV28 and TRBJ1-5; TRBD1 aligns across 10 bases. In germline, CDR1 is MDHEN, CDR2 SYDVKM. The V gene end was trimmed by 2 bases and the J gene end by 6 bases; junction bases not matched to a gene: 1. The CDR3 extends over 14 amino acids. As DNA, the CDR3 is TGTGCCAGCAGTTTACGACAGGGGGCTCAGCCCCAGCATTTT. This sequence encodes CASSLRQGAQPQHF.

The rearrangement links TRBV29-1 to TRBJ2-7; 9 nucleotides align to TRBD1. The CDR3 sequence is 13 residues long. Germline V lookup: CDR1 SQVTM, CDR2 ANQGSEA. V trimming: 6 bases; J trimming: 2 bases; junction bases outside the gene matches: 5. CDR3: CSVGGQGTYEQYF. The CDR3 nucleotides are TGCAGCGTCGGGGGACAGGGAACCTACGAGCAGTACTTC.

V is TRBV28 and J is TRBJ2-7, with D perhaps matching TRBD2 (5 bases). V lost 3 bases and J 3 bases, leaving 9 bases between the germline ends. CDR3 length equals 13 residues. In germline, CDR1 is MDHEN, CDR2 SYDVKM. CDR3 DNA sequence: TGTGCCAGCAGTTTTGGACGGGGCTACGAGCAGTACTTC. It translates to CASSFGRGYEQYF.